This T cell receptor (beta chain) was identified in a study of cytomegalovirus exposure and HLA in healthy donors. The CDR3 runs to 17 residues. CDR1 and CDR2 (germline): SEHNR, FQNEAQ (reference sequence). Primers included in the PCR were 60 Vbeta and 13 Jbeta primers. The repertoire was sequenced with immunoSEQ multiplex PCR; TCRdb's copy has only in-frame clones and lacks some. The repertoire includes 150,000 to 200,000 clones, approximately 85% of them detected once, and over 2% sits in the top ten. The specimen was PBMCs. The sequence was obtained from a woman aged 45-59 years in good health and CMV-seronegative. The rearrangement joins TRBV7-9 to TRBJ2-5, with 8 bases aligning to TRBD2. The J call may be in error: the DNA end matches TRBJ2-7 better. The CDR3 protein is CASSPRVAGNGAHEQYF. The CDR3 DNA follows: TGTGCCAGCAGCCCTCGTGTAGCGGGAAATGGGGCTCACGAGCAGTACTTC.